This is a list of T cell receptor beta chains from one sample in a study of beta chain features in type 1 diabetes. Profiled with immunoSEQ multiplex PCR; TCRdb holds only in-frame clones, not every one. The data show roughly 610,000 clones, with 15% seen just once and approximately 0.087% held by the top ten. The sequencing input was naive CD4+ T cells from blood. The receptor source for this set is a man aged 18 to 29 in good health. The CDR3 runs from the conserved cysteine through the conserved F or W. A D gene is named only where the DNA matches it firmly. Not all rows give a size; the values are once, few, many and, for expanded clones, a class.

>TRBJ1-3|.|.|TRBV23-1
TGCGCCAGCAGTCAATCCCCGGGGCCGGGGAACACCATATATTTT
CASSQSPGPGNTIYF
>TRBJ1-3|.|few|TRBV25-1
TGTGCCAGCAGTATAGGTTTGACTGGAAACACCATATATTTT
CASSIGLTGNTIYF
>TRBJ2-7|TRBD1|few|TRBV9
TGTGCCAGCAGCGCGGGACAGGGAAGTTACTACGAGCAGTACTTC
CASSAGQGSYYEQYF
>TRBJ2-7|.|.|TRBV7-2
TGTGCCAGCAGCTTCACCAGGGACTCCCGGGGGTACGAGCAGTACTTC
CASSFTRDSRGYEQYF
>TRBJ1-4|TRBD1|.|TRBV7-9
TGTGCCAGCAGCTTGGCTACAGGGGGCTACGAAAAACTGTTTTTT
CASSLATGGYEKLFF
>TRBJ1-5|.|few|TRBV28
TGTGCCAGCAGTTTGACAGGCGAGAGCAATCAGCCCCAGCATTTT
CASSLTGESNQPQHF
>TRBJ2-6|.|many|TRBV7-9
TGTGCCAGCAGCTTAGAGACTGGGGCCAACGTCCTGACTTTC
CASSLETGANVLTF
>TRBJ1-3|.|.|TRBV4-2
TGTGCCAGCAGCCAAGATTCACGTGGAAACACCATATATTTT
CASSQDSRGNTIYF
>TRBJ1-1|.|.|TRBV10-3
TGTGCCATCAGTCCCGGGATAAATTTGAACACTGAAGCTTTCTTT
CAISPGINLNTEAFF
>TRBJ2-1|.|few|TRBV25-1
TGTGCCAGCAGTGGTGGGAATGAGCAGTTCTTC
CASSGGNEQFF
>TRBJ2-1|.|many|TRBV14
TGTGCCAGCAGCCAAGTCGGAATCTACAATGAGCAGTTCTTC
CASSQVGIYNEQFF
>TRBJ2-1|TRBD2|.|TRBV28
TGTGCCAGCAGTCCCCCCGGCTTAAGCGGGAGGGTCGGGGAGCAGTTCTTC
CASSPPGLSGRVGEQFF
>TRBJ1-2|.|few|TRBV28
TGTGCCAGCAGTCTCCAGGGCTATGGCTACACCTTC
CASSLQGYGYTF
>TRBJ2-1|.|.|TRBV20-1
TGCAGTGCTAGAGATAGGAATGAGCAGTTCTTC
CSARDRNEQFF
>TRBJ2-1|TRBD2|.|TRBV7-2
TGTGCCAGCAGCTTGGGGGGGAGCGCAGAGCAGTTCTTC
CASSLGGSAEQFF
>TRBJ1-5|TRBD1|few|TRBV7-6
TGTGCCAGCAGCAAAATCTCCTATACAGGGGGCATGGGCAATCAGCCCCAGCATTTT
CASSKISYTGGMGNQPQHF
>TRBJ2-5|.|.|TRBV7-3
TGTGCCAGCAGCTTAATGAAAATGTCGACAGTCCAAGAGACCCAGTACTTC
CASSLMKMSTVQETQYF
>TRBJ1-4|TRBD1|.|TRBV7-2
TGTGCCAGCAGCTCGTGGACAGGGGTTTTTGAAAAACTGTTTTTT
CASSSWTGVFEKLFF
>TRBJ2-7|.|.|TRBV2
TGTGCCAGCAGTGCTTGGCTTGGGGAGTACTTC
CASSAWLGEYF
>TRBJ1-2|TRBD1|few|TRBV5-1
TGCGCCAGCAGCCCGGGACAGCCAGGAAATGGCTACACCTTC
CASSPGQPGNGYTF
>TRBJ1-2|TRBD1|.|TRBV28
TGTGCCAGCAGTACTCCGATACAGGGGGCTGGTGGCTACACCTTC
CASSTPIQGAGGYTF
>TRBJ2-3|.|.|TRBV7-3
TGTGCCAGCAGCTTAAAGGGACTTAGCACAGATACGCAGTATTTT
CASSLKGLSTDTQYF
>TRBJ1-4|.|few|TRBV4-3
TGCGCCAGCAGCCAAGATTTCGTTAACAGAGCAACTAATGAAAAACTGTTTTTT
CASSQDFVNRATNEKLFF
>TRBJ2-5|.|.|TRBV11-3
TGTGCCAGCAGCTCGGGGACCGTCGAGCGGGAGACCCAGTACTTC
CASSSGTVERETQYF
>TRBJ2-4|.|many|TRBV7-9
TGTGCCAGCAGCTCTTCGTCCGGTGGTATTCAGTACTTC
CASSSSSGGIQYF
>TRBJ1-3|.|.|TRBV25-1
TGTGCCAGCCGCAGGGGTGCCTCTGGAAACACCATATATTTT
CASRRGASGNTIYF
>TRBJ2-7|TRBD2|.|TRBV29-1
TGCAGCGTACTCGGGAGGGCCTCCAACGAGCAGTACTTC
CSVLGRASNEQYF
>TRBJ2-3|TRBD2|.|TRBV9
TGTGCCAGCAGCGTAGTGGCTAGCGGGGGGAGAGATACGCAGTATTTT
CASSVVASGGRDTQYF
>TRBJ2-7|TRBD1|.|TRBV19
TGTGCCAGTAGCACTCCCGGGACAGGTGTACGGGAGCAGTACTTC
CASSTPGTGVREQYF